This TCR beta chain was found in a study of shared T cell receptors in the human thymus. The ends were cut back, 6 bases at V and 3 bases at J, with 17 bases in the middle. The germline gives CDR1 MNHEY, CDR2 SVGAGI. The CDR3 is made up of 15 amino acids. The method was immunoSEQ multiplex PCR; TCRdb's version includes in-frame clones alone and lacks a portion of them. The table lists approximately 730,000 clones, over 75% of them singletons, with over 0.008% in the top ten. The same sample was also studied in work on human thymus T cells. That paper states: Corrective surgery for congenital heart defects was being performed on the healthy Finnish infants who were the donors.

Sequenced input: thymocytes. This TCR came from a girl under three years old with a congenital heart defect. The chain has TRBV6-5 and TRBJ1-1; D gene uncertain. The CDR3 loop is CASSPSGGRYTEAFF. The CDR3 DNA reads TGTGCCAGCAGCCCGAGTGGAGGGAGGTACACTGAAGCTTTCTTT.